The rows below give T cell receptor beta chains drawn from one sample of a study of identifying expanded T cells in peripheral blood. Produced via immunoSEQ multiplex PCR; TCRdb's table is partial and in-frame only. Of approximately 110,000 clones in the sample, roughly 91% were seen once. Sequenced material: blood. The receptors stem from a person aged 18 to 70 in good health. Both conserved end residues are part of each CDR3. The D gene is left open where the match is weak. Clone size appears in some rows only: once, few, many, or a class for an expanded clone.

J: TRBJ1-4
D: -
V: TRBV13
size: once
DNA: TGTGCCAGCAGCTTAGGTGTCCCAGCAAAACTGTTTTTT
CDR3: CASSLGVPAKLFF

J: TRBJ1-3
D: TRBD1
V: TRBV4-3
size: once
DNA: TGCGCCAGCAGCCAAGAACAGGGGTTAGGGGGAAACACCATATATTTT
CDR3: CASSQEQGLGGNTIYF

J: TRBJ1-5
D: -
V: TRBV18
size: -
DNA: TGTGCCAGCTCACCAGGTGACGGGCAGAAGGCCCAGCATTTT
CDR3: CASSPGDGQKAQHF

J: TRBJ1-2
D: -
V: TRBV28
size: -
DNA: TGTGCCAGCAGTTTGGGCAATTATGGCTACACCTTC
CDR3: CASSLGNYGYTF

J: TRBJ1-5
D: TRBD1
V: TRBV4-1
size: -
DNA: TGCGCCAGCAGCCAAGCCGGGACAGGGCTAAATCAGCCCCAGCATTTT
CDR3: CASSQAGTGLNQPQHF

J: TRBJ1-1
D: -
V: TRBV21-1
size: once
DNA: TGTGCCAGCAGCCAAAGGAGGGGGAACACTGAAGCTTTCTTT
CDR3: CASSQRRGNTEAFF

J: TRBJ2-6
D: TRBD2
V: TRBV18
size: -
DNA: TGTGCCAGCTCACCACTGGGAGGGTTCGGGGCCAACGTCCTGACTTTC
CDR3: CASSPLGGFGANVLTF

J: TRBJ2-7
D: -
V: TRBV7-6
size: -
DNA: TGTGCCAGCAGCTCTACTACCGGGGGCGAGCAGTACTTC
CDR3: CASSSTTGGEQYF

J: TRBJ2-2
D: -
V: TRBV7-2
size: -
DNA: TGTGCCAGCAGCTTTAATCGGGGGTCGGGCGGGGAGCTGTTTTTT
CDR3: CASSFNRGSGGELFF

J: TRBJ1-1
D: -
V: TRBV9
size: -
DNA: TGTGCCAGCAGCCCCGAGGCACTTCGGAACACTGAAGCTTTCTTT
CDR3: CASSPEALRNTEAFF

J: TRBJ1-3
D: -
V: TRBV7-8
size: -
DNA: TGTGCCAGCAGCTTATTGTTCGGGGGGGGAAACACCATATATTTT
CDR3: CASSLLFGGGNTIYF

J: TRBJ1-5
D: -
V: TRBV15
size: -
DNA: TGTGCCACCAGCAGAGAGAACAGAGGGCAGCCCCAGCATTTT
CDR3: CATSRENRGQPQHF

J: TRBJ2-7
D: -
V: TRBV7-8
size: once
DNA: TGTGCCAGCAGCTTCGGCAGGGCCTACGAGCAGTACTTC
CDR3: CASSFGRAYEQYF

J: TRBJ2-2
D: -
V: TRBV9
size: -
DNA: TGTGCCAGCAGCGGTGGACAGAGGTTTAACACCGGGGAGCTGTTTTTT
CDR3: CASSGGQRFNTGELFF

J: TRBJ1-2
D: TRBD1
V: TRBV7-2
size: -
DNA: TGTGCCAGCAGCTTATCAGGAGTCGGGACAGGGGTTGGTGGCTACACCTTC
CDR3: CASSLSGVGTGVGGYTF

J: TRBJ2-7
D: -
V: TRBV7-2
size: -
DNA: TGTGCCAGCAGCCCAAGCCTCCGAACAGGGATCGCCTACGAGCAGTACTTC
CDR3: CASSPSLRTGIAYEQYF

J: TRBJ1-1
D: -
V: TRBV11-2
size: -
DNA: TGTGCCAGCAGCTTAGATATGAGGACTGAAGCTTTCTTT
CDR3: CASSLDMRTEAFF

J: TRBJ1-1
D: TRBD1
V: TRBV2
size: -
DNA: TGTGCCAGCAGTGTAATAGGGGGCGGAACTGAAGCTTTCTTT
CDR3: CASSVIGGGTEAFF

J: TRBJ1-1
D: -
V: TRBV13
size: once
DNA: TGTGCCAGCAGCAAGGAAAAGATGAACACTGAAGCTTTCTTT
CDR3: CASSKEKMNTEAFF

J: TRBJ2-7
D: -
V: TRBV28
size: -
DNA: TGTGCCAGCAGCCCTGGTATGACTGCCTCCTACGAGCAGTACTTC
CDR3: CASSPGMTASYEQYF

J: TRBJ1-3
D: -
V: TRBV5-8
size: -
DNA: TGTGCCAGCAGGTGGGGGGGCAGCTCTGGAAACACCATATATTTT
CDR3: CASRWGGSSGNTIYF

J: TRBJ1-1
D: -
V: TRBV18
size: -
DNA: TGTGCCAGCTCACCACCGTCACTGAACACTGAAGCTTTCTTT
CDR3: CASSPPSLNTEAFF

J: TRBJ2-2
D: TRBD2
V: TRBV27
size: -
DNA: TGTGCCAGCAGTTGGGAGGGGTCCGGGGAGCTGTTTTTT
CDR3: CASSWEGSGELFF

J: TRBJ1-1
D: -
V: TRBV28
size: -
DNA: TGTGCCAGCACGATAGAGGGGGCTGAAGCTTTCTTT
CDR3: CASTIEGAEAFF

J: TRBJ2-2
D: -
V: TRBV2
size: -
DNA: TGTGCCAGCAGTGGTAAGGGACGGGACACCGGGGAGCTGTTTTTT
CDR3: CASSGKGRDTGELFF

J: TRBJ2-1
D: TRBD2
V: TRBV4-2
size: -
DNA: TGTGCCAGCAGCAAGGGGGTGAGCGGCGGGGGGTCCTACAATGAGCAGTTCTTC
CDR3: CASSKGVSGGGSYNEQFF

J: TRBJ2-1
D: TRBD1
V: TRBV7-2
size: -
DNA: TGTGCCAGCAGCCAAGTCGGGACAGCTAATGAGCAGTTCTTC
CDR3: CASSQVGTANEQFF

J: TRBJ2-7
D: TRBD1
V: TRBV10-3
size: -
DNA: TGTGCCATCAGAGGACAGGGCGAGCAGTACTTC
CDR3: CAIRGQGEQYF

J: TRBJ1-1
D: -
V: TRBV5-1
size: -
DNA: TGCGCCAGCAGGGAGTTGAACACTGAAGCTTTCTTT
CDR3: CASRELNTEAFF

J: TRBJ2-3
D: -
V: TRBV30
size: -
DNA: TGTGCCTGGAGTGTACTTCTGGGGCAGTATTTT
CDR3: CAWSVLLGQYF

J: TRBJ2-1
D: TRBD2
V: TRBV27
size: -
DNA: TGTGCCAGCAGCGACAGCGGGGGGGTTTACAATGAGCAGTTCTTC
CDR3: CASSDSGGVYNEQFF

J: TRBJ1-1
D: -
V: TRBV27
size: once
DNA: TGTGCCAGCAGTTTACGGGGGGAGGTGAACACTGAAGCTTTCTTT
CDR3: CASSLRGEVNTEAFF